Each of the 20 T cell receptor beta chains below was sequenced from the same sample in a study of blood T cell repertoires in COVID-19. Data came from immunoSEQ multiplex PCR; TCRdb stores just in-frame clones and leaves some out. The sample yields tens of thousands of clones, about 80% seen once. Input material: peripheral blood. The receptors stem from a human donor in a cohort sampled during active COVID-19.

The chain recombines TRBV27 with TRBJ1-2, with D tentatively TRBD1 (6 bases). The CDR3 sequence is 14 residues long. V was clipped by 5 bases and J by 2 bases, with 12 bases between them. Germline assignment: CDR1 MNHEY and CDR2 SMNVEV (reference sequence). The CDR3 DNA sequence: TGTGCCAGCAGTCGCCTGGACAGCAACTATGGCTACACCTTC. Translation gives CASSRLDSNYGYTF.

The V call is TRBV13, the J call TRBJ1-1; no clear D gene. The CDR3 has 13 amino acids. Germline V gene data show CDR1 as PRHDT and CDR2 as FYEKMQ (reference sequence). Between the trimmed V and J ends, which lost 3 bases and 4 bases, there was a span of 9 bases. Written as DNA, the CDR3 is TGTGCCAGCAGCTTCGGAGGTACCACTGAAGCTTTCTTT. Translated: CASSFGGTTEAFF.

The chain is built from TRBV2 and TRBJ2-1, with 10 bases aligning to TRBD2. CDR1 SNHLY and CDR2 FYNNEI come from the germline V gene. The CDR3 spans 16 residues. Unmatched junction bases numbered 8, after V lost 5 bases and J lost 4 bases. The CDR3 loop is CASSPRLAGPYNEQFF. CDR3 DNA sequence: TGTGCCAGCAGTCCCAGACTAGCGGGCCCGTACAATGAGCAGTTCTTC.

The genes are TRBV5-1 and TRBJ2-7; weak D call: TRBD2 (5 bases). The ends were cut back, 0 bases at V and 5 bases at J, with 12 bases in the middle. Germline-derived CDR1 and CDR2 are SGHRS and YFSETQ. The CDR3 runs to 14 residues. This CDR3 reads CASSLGGNLNEQYF. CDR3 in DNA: TGCGCCAGCAGCTTGGGAGGGAACCTAAACGAGCAGTACTTC.

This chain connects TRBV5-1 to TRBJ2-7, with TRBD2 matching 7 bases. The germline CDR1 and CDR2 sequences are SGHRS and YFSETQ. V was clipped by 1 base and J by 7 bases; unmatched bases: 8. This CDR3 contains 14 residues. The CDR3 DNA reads TGCGCCAGCAGCTTGCTCGCGGGAGTCGAAGAGCAGTACTTC. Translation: CASSLLAGVEEQYF.

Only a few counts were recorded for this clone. The CDR3 loop is CATGHRDMGYEQYF. The CDR3 DNA reads TGTGCTACGGGACACCGGGACATGGGCTACGAGCAGTACTTC. The V gene is TRBV19, the J gene TRBJ2-7; D is possibly TRBD1 (6 bases). The length of the CDR3 is 14 residues. Germline loops: CDR1 LNHDA, CDR2 SQIVND (reference sequence).

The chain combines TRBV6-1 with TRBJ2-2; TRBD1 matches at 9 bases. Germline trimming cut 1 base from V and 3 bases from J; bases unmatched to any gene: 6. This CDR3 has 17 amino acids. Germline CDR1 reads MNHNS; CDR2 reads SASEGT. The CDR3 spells CASSEGRTGVHTGELFF. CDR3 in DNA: TGTGCCAGCAGTGAAGGCCGGACAGGGGTACACACCGGGGAGCTGTTTTTT.

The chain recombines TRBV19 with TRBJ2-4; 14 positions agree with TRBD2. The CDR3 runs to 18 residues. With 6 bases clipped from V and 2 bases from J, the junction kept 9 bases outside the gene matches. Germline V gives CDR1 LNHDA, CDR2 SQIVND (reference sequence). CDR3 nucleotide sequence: TGTGCCAGTAGACCGGGACTAGCGGGAGCGGGGACCAAAAACATTCAGTACTTC. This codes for CASRPGLAGAGTKNIQYF. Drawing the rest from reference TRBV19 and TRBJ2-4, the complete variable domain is DGGITQSPKYLFRKEGQNVTLSCEQNLNHDAMYWYRQDPGQGLRLIYYSQIVNDFQKGDIAEGYSVSREKKESFPLTVTSAQKNPTAFYLCASRPGLAGAGTKNIQYFGAGTRLSVL.

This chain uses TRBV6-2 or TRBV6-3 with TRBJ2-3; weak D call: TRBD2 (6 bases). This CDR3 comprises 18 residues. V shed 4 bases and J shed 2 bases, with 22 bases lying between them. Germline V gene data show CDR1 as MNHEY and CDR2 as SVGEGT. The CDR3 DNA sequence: TGTGCCAGCAGTTCCAAACTGGCTAGCGCAACAACCACAGATACGCAGTATTTT. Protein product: CASSSKLASATTTDTQYF.

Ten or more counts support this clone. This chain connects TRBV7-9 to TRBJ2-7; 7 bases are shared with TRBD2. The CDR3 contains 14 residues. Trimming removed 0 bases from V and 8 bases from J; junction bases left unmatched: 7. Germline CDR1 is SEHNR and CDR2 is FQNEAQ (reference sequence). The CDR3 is CASSLARTSTQQYF. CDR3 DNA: TGTGCCAGCAGCTTAGCTAGGACTAGTACCCAGCAGTACTTC. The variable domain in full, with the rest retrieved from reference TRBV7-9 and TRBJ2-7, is DTGVSQNPRHKITKRGQNVTFRCDPISEHNRLYWYRQTLGQGPEFLTYFQNEAQLEKSRLLSDRFSAERPKGSFSTLEIQRTEQGDSAMYLCASSLARTSTQQYFGPGTRLTVT.

CDR3 residues: CASSRTSGTSTDTQYF. CDR3 in DNA: TGTGCCAGCAGCCGTACTAGCGGGACTAGCACAGATACGCAGTATTTT. This chain connects TRBV7-9 to TRBJ2-3; 10 nucleotides align to TRBD2. In germline, CDR1 is SEHNR, CDR2 FQNEAQ (reference sequence). J gave up 0 bases and V 5 bases, and 5 bases lay outside the gene matches. This CDR3 is built from 16 residues.

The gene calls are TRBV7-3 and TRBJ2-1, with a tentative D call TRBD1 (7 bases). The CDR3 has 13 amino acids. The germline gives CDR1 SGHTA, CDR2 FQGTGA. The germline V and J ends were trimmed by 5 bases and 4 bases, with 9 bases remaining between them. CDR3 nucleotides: TGTGCCAGCAGCGCGGGACAGTACAATGAGCAGTTCTTC. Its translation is CASSAGQYNEQFF.

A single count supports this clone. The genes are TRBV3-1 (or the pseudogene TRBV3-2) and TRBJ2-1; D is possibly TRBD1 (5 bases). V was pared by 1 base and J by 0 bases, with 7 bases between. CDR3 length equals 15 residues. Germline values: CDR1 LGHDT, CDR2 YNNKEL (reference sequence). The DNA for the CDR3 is TGTGCCAGCAGCCAAGGACAGAGCTCCTACAATGAGCAGTTCTTC. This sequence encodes CASSQGQSSYNEQFF.

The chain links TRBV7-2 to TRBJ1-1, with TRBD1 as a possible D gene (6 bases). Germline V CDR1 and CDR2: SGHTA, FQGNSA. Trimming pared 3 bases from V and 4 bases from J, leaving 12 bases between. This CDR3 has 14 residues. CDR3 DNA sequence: TGTGCCAGCAGCTTTGGGGGCGCGGGCACTGAAGCTTTCTTT. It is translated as CASSFGGAGTEAFF. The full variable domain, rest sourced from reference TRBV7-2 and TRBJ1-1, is GAGVSQSPSNKVTEKGKDVELRCDPISGHTALYWYRQSLGQGLEFLIYFQGNSAPDKSGLPSDRFSAERTGGSVSTLTIQRTQQEDSAVYLCASSFGGAGTEAFFGQGTRLTVV.

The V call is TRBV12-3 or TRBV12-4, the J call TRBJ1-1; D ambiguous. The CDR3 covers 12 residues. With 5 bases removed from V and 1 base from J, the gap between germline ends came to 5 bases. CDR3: CASSLRNTEAFF. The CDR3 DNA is TGTGCCAGCAGTCTCAGGAACACTGAAGCTTTCTTT.

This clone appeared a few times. The CDR3 region is CASRLRTGRANSPLHF. The CDR3 DNA follows: TGTGCCAGTCGCTTAAGGACGGGCAGGGCAAATTCACCCCTCCACTTT. V gene TRBV2 combines with J gene TRBJ1-6, with D possibly TRBD1 on 5 matching bases. Trimming left V 9 bases short and J 7 bases short, with 22 bases between. The V gene's germline CDR1 is SNHLY and CDR2 FYNNEI. This CDR3 is 16 amino acids long.

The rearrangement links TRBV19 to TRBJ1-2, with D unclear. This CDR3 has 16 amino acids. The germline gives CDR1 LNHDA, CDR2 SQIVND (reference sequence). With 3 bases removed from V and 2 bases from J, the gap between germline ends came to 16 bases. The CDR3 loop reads CASSMEERSKNYGYTF. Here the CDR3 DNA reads TGTGCCAGTAGTATGGAGGAGCGAAGTAAAAACTATGGCTACACCTTC.

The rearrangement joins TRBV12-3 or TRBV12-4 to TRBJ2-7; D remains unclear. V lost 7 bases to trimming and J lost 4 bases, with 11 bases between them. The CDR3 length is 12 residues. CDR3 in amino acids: CASTATYYEQYF. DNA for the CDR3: TGTGCCAGCACAGCGACCTATTACGAGCAGTACTTC.

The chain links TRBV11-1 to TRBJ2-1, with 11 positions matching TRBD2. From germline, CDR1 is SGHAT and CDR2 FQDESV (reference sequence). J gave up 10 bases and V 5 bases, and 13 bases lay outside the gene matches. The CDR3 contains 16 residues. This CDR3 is CASSPWVSGRAREQFF. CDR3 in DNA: TGTGCCAGCAGCCCCTGGGTTAGCGGGAGGGCCAGGGAGCAGTTCTTC.

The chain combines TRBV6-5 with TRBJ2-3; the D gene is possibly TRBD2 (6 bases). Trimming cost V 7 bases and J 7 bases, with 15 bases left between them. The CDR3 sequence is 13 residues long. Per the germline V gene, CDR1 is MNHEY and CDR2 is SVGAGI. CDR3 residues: CASNAAGRNTQYF. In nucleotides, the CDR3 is TGTGCCAGCAATGCGGCAGGGAGGAATACGCAGTATTTT.